The 25 T cell receptor beta chains below were found in one sample sequenced in a study of spatial heterogeneity in lung cancer (dated by TCRdb to the late 2010s). The sample's time point label, decoded: sample taken at primary tumor resection. The library came from 5' RACE. The instrument given in TCRdb is NextSeq 500. Using fastp at Q25 and MiXCR, TCRdb reprocessed the public reads and kept productive beta chains. Each entry is one CDR3 protein sequence, shown with its most common DNA and genes. Within this sample are under 1,500 distinct CDR3 sequences, with 5% to 8.5% of them counted one time only. The top ten clonotypes cover around 16% of the sample. Sequenced material: normal lung tissue next to the tumor, taken at surgery. Every receptor here comes from a male donor with early-stage non-small cell lung cancer.

There are many counts of this clonotype. This chain links TRBV20-1 with TRBJ1-5; 8 bases map to TRBD1. The CDR3 extends over 15 amino acids. V shed 6 bases, J shed 6 bases, and the junction held 13 bases outside the gene matches. The germline gives CDR1 DFQATT, CDR2 SNEGSKA (reference sequence). In DNA, the CDR3 is TGCAGTGCCGAACCTCAGGGGGCCGGAGGTCAGCCCCAGCATTTT. It translates to CSAEPQGAGGQPQHF.

At least ten counts were recorded for this clonotype. The V call is TRBV28, the J call TRBJ2-7; TRBD2 matches 12 bases. The CDR3 runs to 15 residues. Trimming removed 5 bases from V and 3 bases from J; junction bases left unmatched: 5. Germline CDR1 MDHEN, CDR2 SYDVKM. Here the CDR3 reads CASSPRLAGVYEQYF. The CDR3 DNA reads as TGTGCCAGCAGTCCTCGACTAGCGGGAGTCTACGAGCAGTACTTC.

This clonotype is classed as medium-sized. The rearrangement links TRBV28 to TRBJ1-1, with 11 bases fitting TRBD1. Germline V gives CDR1 MDHEN, CDR2 SYDVKM. The V gene end was trimmed by 4 bases and the J gene end by 4 bases; junction bases not matched to a gene: 11. The CDR3 sequence is 17 residues long. DNA of the CDR3: TGTGCCAGCAGTTCCGGACAGGGGGCGGGTGGGGGCACTGAAGCTTTCTTT. Amino acids: CASSSGQGAGGGTEAFF.

By share, this clonotype ranks as medium-sized (0.01 to 0.1%). The V call is TRBV29-1, the J call TRBJ2-7; a possible D gene is TRBD2 (5 bases). Germline CDR1 is SQVTM and CDR2 is ANQGSEA. The CDR3 runs 14 residues. Trimming removed 2 bases at V and 6 bases at J, with 17 bases between. The CDR3 protein is CSVEYGRLRGEQYF. CDR3 DNA: TGCAGCGTTGAATACGGACGACTCCGGGGCGAGCAGTACTTC.

This clonotype was recorded many times. The chain recombines TRBV6-4 with TRBJ2-2; D is unclear. V lost 2 bases and J lost 4, with 11 bases in between. The CDR3 consists of 15 residues. The germline V gene has CDR1 MRHNA and CDR2 SNTAGT. CDR3 in DNA: TGTGCCAGCAGTGACCGTCCAGGTTTCACCGGGGAGCTGTTTTTT. It specifies CASSDRPGFTGELFF.

The chain carries TRBV28 and TRBJ2-3, with 8 bases fitting TRBD1. With 4 bases clipped from V and 8 bases from J, the junction kept 5 bases outside the gene matches. Germline V gene data show CDR1 as MDHEN and CDR2 as SYDVKM. The length of the CDR3 is 13 residues. The CDR3 coding sequence is TGTGCCAGCAGTTCCCAGGGGGCGGGTACGCAGTATTTT. Its translation: CASSSQGAGTQYF.

This clonotype ranks as medium-sized. The V call is TRBV7-8, the J call TRBJ2-2; D tentatively reads TRBD1 or TRBD2 (5 bases each). The V gene lost 5 bases and the J gene lost 4 bases, with 11 bases spanning the gap. Germline V gives CDR1 SGHVS, CDR2 FQNEAQ. The CDR3 contains 14 residues. CDR3 sequence (DNA): TGTGCCAGCAGCCTAGGGGAGCCCACCGGGGAGCTGTTTTTT. Translating it yields CASSLGEPTGELFF.

This clonotype counts as medium-sized (0.01 to 0.1%). The V gene is TRBV29-1, the J gene TRBJ1-5; 7 positions agree with TRBD1. J lost 3 bases, V lost 5 bases, and 7 bases had no gene match. The CDR3 sequence is 14 residues long. Germline values: CDR1 SQVTM, CDR2 ANQGSEA. The chain's CDR3 is CSVHGTAYNQPQHF. Here the CDR3 DNA reads TGCAGCGTTCACGGGACAGCTTACAATCAGCCCCAGCATTTT.

This clonotype was observed many times. This chain connects TRBV29-1 to TRBJ2-3, with 8 nucleotides matching TRBD1. The germline V gene encodes CDR1 SQVTM and CDR2 ANQGSEA. This CDR3 has 14 residues. J gave up 2 bases and V 4 bases, and 5 bases lay outside the gene matches. CDR3 protein: CSVVQTGDTDTQYF. DNA of the CDR3: TGCAGCGTTGTTCAGACAGGGGACACAGATACGCAGTATTTT.

This clonotype qualifies as medium-sized. The chain is built from TRBV29-1 and TRBJ1-1; D not resolved. CDR1 SQVTM and CDR2 ANQGSEA come from the germline V gene. This CDR3 has 14 residues. Trimming stripped 1 base from V and 0 bases from J, with 9 bases between. In DNA form, the CDR3 reads TGCAGCGTTGAAGGTCGGAGAGTGAACACTGAAGCTTTCTTT. It encodes CSVEGRRVNTEAFF.

This clonotype is medium-sized within its sample. The V call is TRBV28, the J call TRBJ2-6; no definite D call. Per germline, CDR1 MDHEN and CDR2 SYDVKM. The CDR3 is 15 amino acids. The V gene lost 6 bases and the J gene lost 4 bases, with 13 bases spanning the gap. The CDR3 loop is CASRPGSSGANVLTF. CDR3 coding DNA: TGTGCCAGCAGACCGGGCTCGTCCGGGGCCAACGTCCTGACTTTC.

By share, this clonotype ranks as medium-sized (0.01 to 0.1%). CDR3 nucleotide sequence: TGCGCCAGCAGCCAAGATAGGGGCCCTACCGAGCAGTACTTC. Protein product: CASSQDRGPTEQYF. The chain uses TRBV4-3 and TRBJ2-7, with D possibly TRBD1 on 5 matching bases. The germline V gene has CDR1 LGHNA and CDR2 YSLEER. V lost 0 bases and J 6 bases, leaving 12 bases between the germline ends. The CDR3 consists of 14 residues.

In DNA, the CDR3 is TGTGCCAGCAGCCAAGATTCCAGGGAGTATGGCGAGCAGTACTTC. Amino acids: CASSQDSREYGEQYF. The chain recombines TRBV14 with TRBJ2-7, with D perhaps TRBD1 or TRBD2 (5 bases each). Per germline, CDR1 SGHDN and CDR2 FVKESK. With 0 bases removed from V and 6 bases from J, the gap between germline ends came to 15 bases. The CDR3 spans 15 residues.

The chain recombines TRBV12-3 or TRBV12-4 with TRBJ1-5; possibly TRBD1 for D (5 bases). Trimming shortened V by 6 bases and J by 6 bases, and 15 bases separated the two germline ends. The CDR3 is 14 amino acids. In DNA form, the CDR3 reads TGTGCCAGCAGGGGGGGTTCCGCAGGTCAGCCCCAGCATTTT. Translating gives CASRGGSAGQPQHF.

By share of the sample, this clonotype is medium-sized (0.01 to 0.1%). J is TRBJ1-1 and V is TRBV7-3; 7 nucleotides agree with TRBD1. J was trimmed by 6 bases and V by 0 bases; bases with no gene match: 10. Per the germline V gene, CDR1 is SGHTA and CDR2 is FQGTGA. The CDR3 has 16 amino acids. CDR3 sequence (DNA): TGTGCCAGCAGCTTAACGTTAAGGGGGCTCGAGTCTGAAGCTTTCTTT. It yields the protein CASSLTLRGLESEAFF.

By share, this clonotype counts as medium-sized (0.01 to 0.1%). This chain connects TRBV12-3 or TRBV12-4 to TRBJ2-7; 7 bases match TRBD1. V lost 5 bases and J lost 2; bases outside the gene matches: 6. This CDR3 has 14 amino acids. Here the CDR3 DNA reads TGTGCCAGCAGTGGGGACAGCCCTACCTACGAGCAGTACTTC. Its translation: CASSGDSPTYEQYF.

By sample share, this clonotype is medium-sized. This rearrangement joins TRBV7-9 to TRBJ1-2; no clear D gene. This CDR3 is built from 10 residues. Per germline, CDR1 SEHNR and CDR2 FQNEAQ (reference sequence). Trimming stripped 8 bases from V and 7 bases from J, with 8 bases between. DNA for the CDR3: TGTGCCAGCTCTCCTACTGGCTACACCTTC. It specifies CASSPTGYTF.

The chain combines TRBV7-7 with TRBJ2-3; D unresolved. The CDR3 loop spans 13 amino acids. V lost 1 base to trimming and J lost 6 bases, with 8 bases between them. CDR1 is SSHAT and CDR2 is FNYEAQ in the germline V gene (reference sequence). The chain's CDR3 is CASSLVAGDTQYF. CDR3 in DNA: TGTGCCAGCAGCTTAGTCGCTGGGGATACGCAGTATTTT.

Judged by abundance, this clonotype is large. This chain connects TRBV30 to TRBJ2-7; D unresolved. Germline V gene data show CDR1 as GTSNPN and CDR2 as SVGIG (reference sequence). V lost 1 base and J lost 5, with 9 bases in between. There are 12 residues in the CDR3. The CDR3 region is CAWSGVAHEQYF. Written as DNA, the CDR3 is TGTGCCTGGAGTGGGGTTGCCCACGAGCAGTACTTC.

There are many counts of this clonotype. The V call is TRBV11-2, the J call TRBJ2-7, with TRBD1 as a possible D gene (5 bases). The CDR3 runs to 12 residues. The V gene lost 1 base and the J gene lost 5 bases, with 6 bases spanning the gap. Germline V gene sequence: CDR1 SGHAT, CDR2 FQNNGV. DNA for the CDR3: TGTGCCAGCAGCTTAGGGGGCCACGAGCAGTACTTC. Amino acid sequence: CASSLGGHEQYF.

This clonotype rates as large (0.1 to 1%). The rearrangement links TRBV9 to TRBJ1-4, with 9 bases matching TRBD1. CDR1 and CDR2 from the germline V gene are SGDLS and YYNGEE. The CDR3 has 15 residues. The ends lost 3 bases at V and 7 bases at J; junction bases unmatched: 7. The CDR3 sequence: CASSGQQGASEKLFF. CDR3 bases: TGTGCCAGCAGCGGTCAACAGGGGGCGAGTGAAAAACTGTTTTTT.

In its sample, this clonotype is medium-sized. The CDR3 DNA reads TGTGCCAGCAGTTACAGTTTCGGGGGCAGCAATCAGCCCCAGCATTTT. Amino acids: CASSYSFGGSNQPQHF. The J gene is TRBJ1-5, the V gene TRBV6-5; the D gene is possibly TRBD1 (6 bases). The germline gives CDR1 MNHEY, CDR2 SVGAGI. The V and J ends lost 2 bases and 1 base respectively, with 12 bases between them. The CDR3 runs 16 residues.

DNA of the CDR3: TGTGCCAGCTCTCTCGACAGGGGCCCCCGGAATGAGCAGTTCTTC. It yields the protein CASSLDRGPRNEQFF. The gene calls are TRBV18 and TRBJ2-1; TRBD1 matches at 8 bases. The CDR3 is 15 amino acids. The germline CDR1 and CDR2 sequences are KGHSH and LQKENI. V was clipped by 6 bases and J by 7 bases; unmatched bases: 11.

In its sample, this clonotype ranks as medium-sized. J is TRBJ2-1 and V is TRBV24-1, with D hard to call. Between the trimmed V and J ends, which lost 11 bases and 8 bases, there was a span of 6 bases. The CDR3 runs 9 residues. The germline gives CDR1 KGHDR, CDR2 SFDVKD. The chain's CDR3 is CAIKYEQFF. CDR3 bases: TGTGCCATCAAATATGAGCAGTTCTTC.

This clonotype qualifies as medium-sized (0.01 to 0.1%). This rearrangement joins TRBV7-2 to TRBJ1-4; D ambiguous. This CDR3 comprises 13 residues. The V end was cut by 4 bases, the J end by 10 bases, with 13 bases between. Looked up from germline, CDR1 is SGHTA and CDR2 is FQGNSA. In DNA form, the CDR3 reads TGTGCCAGCAGCTCCGTCAGATCGGGAAAACTGTTTTTT. This codes for CASSSVRSGKLFF.